This T cell receptor (beta chain) was identified in a study of cytomegalovirus exposure and HLA in healthy donors. Study conclusions and caveats: It was taken for granted in presence/absence analyses that sequencing depth across donors was roughly uniform. For TCR beta chains, V- and J-gene trimming was later linked to a missense DCLRE1C variant. In a later analysis, parvovirus B19, influenza, CMV and Epstein-Barr virus appeared linked to several top co-occurrence clusters.

Concerning this clone: Its antigen is unidentified.

13 Jbeta primers and 60 Vbeta primers were used for the PCR. The protocol was immunoSEQ multiplex PCR, while the TCRdb copy is restricted to in-frame clones and leaves out a portion. The sample holds 170,000 or so clones, around 80% seen once. Healthy bone marrow donors formed the donor group. The TCR was taken from a woman between 55 and 75 years old in good health and CMV-seropositive. Specimen: PBMCs.

DNA for the CDR3: TGTGCCAGCGGCGGACAGTCCTCCTACGAGCAGTACTTC. It translates to CASGGQSSYEQYF. The chain recombines TRBV2 with TRBJ2-5, with D maybe TRBD1 (6 bases). The closer fit of TRBJ2-7 to the DNA end suggests the J call may be wrong. The CDR3 loop spans 13 amino acids. Germline V gene lookup returns CDR1 SNHLY and CDR2 FYNNEI.